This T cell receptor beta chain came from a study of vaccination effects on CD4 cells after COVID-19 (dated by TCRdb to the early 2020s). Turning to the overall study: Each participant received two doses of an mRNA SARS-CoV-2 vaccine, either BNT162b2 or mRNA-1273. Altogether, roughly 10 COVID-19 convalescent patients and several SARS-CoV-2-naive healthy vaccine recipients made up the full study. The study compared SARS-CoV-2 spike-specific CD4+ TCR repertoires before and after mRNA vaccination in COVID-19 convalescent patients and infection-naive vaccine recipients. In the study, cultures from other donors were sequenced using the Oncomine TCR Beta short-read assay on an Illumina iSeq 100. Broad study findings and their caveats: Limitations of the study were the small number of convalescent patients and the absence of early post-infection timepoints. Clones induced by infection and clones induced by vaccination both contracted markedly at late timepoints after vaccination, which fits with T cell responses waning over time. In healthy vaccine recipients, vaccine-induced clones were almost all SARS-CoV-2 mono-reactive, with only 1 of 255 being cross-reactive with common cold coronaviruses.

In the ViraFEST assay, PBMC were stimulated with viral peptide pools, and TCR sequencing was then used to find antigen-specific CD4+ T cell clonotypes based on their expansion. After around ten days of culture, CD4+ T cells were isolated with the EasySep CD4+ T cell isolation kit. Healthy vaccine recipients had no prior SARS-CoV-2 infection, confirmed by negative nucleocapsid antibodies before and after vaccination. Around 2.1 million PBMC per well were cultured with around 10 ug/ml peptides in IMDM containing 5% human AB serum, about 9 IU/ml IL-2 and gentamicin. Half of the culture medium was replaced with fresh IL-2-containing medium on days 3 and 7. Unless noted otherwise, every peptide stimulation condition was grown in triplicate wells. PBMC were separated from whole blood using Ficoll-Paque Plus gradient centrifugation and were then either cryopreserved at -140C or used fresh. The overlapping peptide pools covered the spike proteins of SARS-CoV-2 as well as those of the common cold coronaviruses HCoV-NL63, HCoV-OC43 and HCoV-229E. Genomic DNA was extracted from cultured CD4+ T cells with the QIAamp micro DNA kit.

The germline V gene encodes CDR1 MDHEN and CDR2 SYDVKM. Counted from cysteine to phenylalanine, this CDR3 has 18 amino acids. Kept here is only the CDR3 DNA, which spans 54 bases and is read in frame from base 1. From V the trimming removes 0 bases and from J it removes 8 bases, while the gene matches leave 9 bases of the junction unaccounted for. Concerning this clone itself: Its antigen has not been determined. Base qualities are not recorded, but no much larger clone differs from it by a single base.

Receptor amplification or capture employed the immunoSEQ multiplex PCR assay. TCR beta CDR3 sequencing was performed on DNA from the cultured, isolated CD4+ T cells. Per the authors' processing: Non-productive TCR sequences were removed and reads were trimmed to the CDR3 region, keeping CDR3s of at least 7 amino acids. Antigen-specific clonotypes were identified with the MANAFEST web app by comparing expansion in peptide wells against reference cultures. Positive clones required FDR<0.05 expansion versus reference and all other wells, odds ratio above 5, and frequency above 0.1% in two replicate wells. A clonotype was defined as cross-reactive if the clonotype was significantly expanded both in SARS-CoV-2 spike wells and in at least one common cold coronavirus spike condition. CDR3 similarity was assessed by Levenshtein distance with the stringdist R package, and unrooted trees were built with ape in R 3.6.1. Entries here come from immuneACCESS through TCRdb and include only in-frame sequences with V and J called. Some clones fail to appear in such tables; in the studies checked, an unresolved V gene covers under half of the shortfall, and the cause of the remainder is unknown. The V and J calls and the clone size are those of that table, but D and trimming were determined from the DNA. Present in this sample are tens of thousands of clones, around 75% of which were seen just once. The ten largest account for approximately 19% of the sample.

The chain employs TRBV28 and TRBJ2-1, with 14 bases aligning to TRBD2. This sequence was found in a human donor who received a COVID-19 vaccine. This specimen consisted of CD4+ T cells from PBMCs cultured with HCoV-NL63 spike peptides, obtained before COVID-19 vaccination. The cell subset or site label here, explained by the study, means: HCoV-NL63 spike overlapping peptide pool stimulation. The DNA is TGTGCCAGCAGTTTATGGGGAAGACTAGCGGGGGGGGTCGATGAGCAGTTCTTC. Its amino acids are CASSLWGRLAGGVDEQFF.